This T cell receptor beta chain came from a study of CD8+ T cells in alopecia areata. The study's findings and limits: Whereas mice showed it more clearly, TCR sharing across patients was murkier, possibly because of HLA. Higher clonality and more expanded CD8+ clones appeared in lesional than normal scalp.

The authors sorted CD4+ and CD8+ T cells from PBMCs. Sequencing used cDNA as its template, made by extracting RNA and reverse transcribing it. Clones were sequenced by immunoSEQ multiplex PCR, and TCRdb holds only the in-frame ones, with some missing. The table lists 100,000 to 120,000 clones, approximately 61% of them singletons, with more than 20% in the top ten. This CDR3 spans 16 amino acids. Germline lookup yields CDR1 PRHDT and CDR2 FYEKMQ (reference sequence). Trimming took 5 bases from V and 2 from J, leaving 16 bases between them. This clone is categorized as medium-sized. The antigen is unknown.

Sequenced material: NKG2D-low CD8+ T cells sorted from blood. The V and J genes are TRBV13 and TRBJ2-1, with D perhaps TRBD2 (5 bases). The clonotype was recovered from a human donor with alopecia areata. CDR3 loop: CASSPFELGPYNEQFF. The CDR3 DNA reads TGTGCCAGCAGCCCTTTCGAACTAGGGCCCTACAATGAGCAGTTCTTC.